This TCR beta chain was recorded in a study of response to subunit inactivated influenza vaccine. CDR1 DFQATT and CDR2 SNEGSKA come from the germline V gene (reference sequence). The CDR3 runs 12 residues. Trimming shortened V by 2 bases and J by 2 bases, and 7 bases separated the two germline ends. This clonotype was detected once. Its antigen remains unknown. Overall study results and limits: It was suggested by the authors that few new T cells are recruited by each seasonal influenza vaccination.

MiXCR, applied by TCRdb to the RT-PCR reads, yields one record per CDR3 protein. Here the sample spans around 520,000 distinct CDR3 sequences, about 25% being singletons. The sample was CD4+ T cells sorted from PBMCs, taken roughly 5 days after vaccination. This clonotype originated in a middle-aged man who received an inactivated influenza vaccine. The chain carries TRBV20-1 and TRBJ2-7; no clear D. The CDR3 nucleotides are TGCAGTGCTAGAAACACAGCCTACGAGCAGTACTTC. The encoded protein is CSARNTAYEQYF.